These 27 T cell receptor beta chains were sequenced from one sample in a study of regulatory T cells in long-lasting Graves disease. Arm-PCR of CDR3 regions with iRepertoire HTBI primers generated TCR beta libraries. TCRdb reprocessed the multiplex PCR reads with MiXCR, giving one entry per CDR3 protein. Of approximately 400,000 distinct CDR3 sequences in the sample, 12% were seen once. Regarding time point: newly diagnosed GD, antithyroid drugs for less than 3 months. Following extraction of RNA from PBMCs, that RNA was used to make the TCR library. The sample also formed part of further work on T cells in Graves' hyperthyroidism and ophthalmopathy.

Specimen: peripheral blood mononuclear cells (PBMCs), collected at new diagnosis, from a patient treated with antithyroid drugs. Receptors were obtained from a woman younger than 30 with Graves disease.

This clonotype was seen many times. The chain employs TRBV6-5 and TRBJ2-5; TRBD2 is a possible D gene (5 bases). Germline values: CDR1 MNHEY, CDR2 SVGAGI. The CDR3 has 19 amino acids. V lost 2 bases, J lost 0 bases, and 22 bases lay in between. In DNA, the CDR3 is TGTGCCAGCAGTTACAGTTTTCTAGCAGAACCGAAAGACCAAGAGACCCAGTACTTC. Translated, it gives CASSYSFLAEPKDQETQYF.

This rearrangement joins TRBV12-3 or TRBV12-4 to TRBJ1-4; D perhaps matches TRBD1 (6 bases). V was cut by 4 bases and J by 8 bases, with 14 bases left in between. The CDR3 runs 14 residues. The CDR3 coding sequence is TGTGCCAGCAGTTGGACGGGACACCGGGAAAAACTGTTTTTT. Protein sequence: CASSWTGHREKLFF.

This clonotype was observed many times. The chain is built from TRBV20-1 and TRBJ2-7; D is undetermined. Germline assignment: CDR1 DFQATT and CDR2 SNEGSKA (reference sequence). V was trimmed by 0 bases and J by 3 bases, leaving 12 bases between them. The CDR3 consists of 14 residues. CDR3 loop: CSARDPGPDYEQYF. The CDR3 DNA follows: TGCAGTGCTAGAGATCCTGGACCAGACTACGAGCAGTACTTC.

This chain uses TRBV4-1 with TRBJ2-1; 12 bases line up with TRBD2. CDR1 is MGHRA and CDR2 is YSYEKL in the germline V gene. The CDR3 totals 13 residues. V lost 5 bases, J lost 14 bases, and 7 bases stayed unmatched. The CDR3 bases are TGCGCCAGCAGCTCACTAGCGGGGGGAATGAAGTTCTTC. Translated: CASSSLAGGMKFF.

This clonotype was detected only a few times. The V and J genes are TRBV6-1 and TRBJ1-6, with TRBD1 matching 7 bases. The CDR3 sequence is 15 residues long. Germline-derived CDR1 and CDR2 are MNHNS and SASEGT. The trim removed 6 bases at V and 11 bases at J, leaving 13 bases unmatched. CDR3 in DNA: TGTGCCAGCAGCCTGGGAGGGGGCGCGGAGACACCCCTCCACTTT. Residues: CASSLGGGAETPLHF.

The gene calls are TRBV12-3 or TRBV12-4 and TRBJ2-6; D unresolved. The CDR3 is made up of 18 amino acids. V was trimmed by 5 bases and J by 0 bases, leaving 17 bases between them. The CDR3 nucleotides are TGTGCCAGCAGTCAACCCTCTTCATTCAGCTCTGGGGCCAACGTCCTGACTTTC. Amino acids: CASSQPSSFSSGANVLTF.

This clonotype was detected ten times or more. This sequence joins TRBV5-1 and TRBJ2-2; 7 bases align to TRBD1. The V gene's germline CDR1 is SGHRS and CDR2 YFSETQ. This CDR3 comprises 17 residues. Trimming removed 2 bases from V and 4 bases from J; junction bases left unmatched: 11. DNA of the CDR3: TGCGCCAGCAGCTTAACCCAAATGACAGGGTTCACCGGGGAGCTGTTTTTT. Amino acid sequence: CASSLTQMTGFTGELFF.

This clonotype was seen repeatedly, ten times or more. DNA for the CDR3: TGTGCCAGCAGCCAAGGAGTCACAGATACGCAGTATTTT. It yields the protein CASSQGVTDTQYF. The chain is built from TRBV3-1 and TRBJ2-3, with D hard to call. The CDR3 runs 13 residues. CDR1 LGHDT and CDR2 YNNKEL come from the germline V gene (reference sequence). Trimming stripped 1 base from V and 2 bases from J, with 4 bases between.

This clonotype was picked up a small number of times. This may come from a read error, since a much larger clone is one base off. The V call is TRBV28, the J call TRBJ2-3, with D perhaps TRBD1 or TRBD2 (5 bases each). Germline loops: CDR1 MDHEN, CDR2 SYDVKM. Trimming stripped 8 bases from V and 1 base from J, with 19 bases between. The CDR3 has 16 residues. CDR3 loop: CASGHLRGVGTDTQYF. In DNA form, the CDR3 reads TGTGCCAGCGGCCACTTACGAGGGGTGGGCACAGATACGCAGTATTTT.

This clonotype was counted at least ten times. The chain couples TRBV28 to TRBJ2-1; the D gene could be TRBD1 or TRBD2 (5 bases each). Germline CDR1 MDHEN, CDR2 SYDVKM. There are 19 residues in the CDR3. The ends were cut back, 4 bases at V and 1 base at J, with 23 bases in the middle. CDR3 nucleotides: TGTGCCAGCAGTTGGGACCGAACCACATTCAGGAGGTCCTACAATGAGCAGTTCTTC. It specifies CASSWDRTTFRRSYNEQFF.

This clonotype was seen more than once but under ten times. The genes are TRBV7-3 and TRBJ2-7; TRBD1 matches 10 bases. Unmatched junction bases numbered 3, after V lost 5 bases and J lost 2 bases. The CDR3 extends over 14 amino acids. Germline values: CDR1 SGHTA, CDR2 FQGTGA. CDR3 amino acids: CASSPGTGAYEQYF. CDR3 sequence (DNA): TGTGCCAGCAGCCCCGGGACAGGGGCCTACGAGCAGTACTTC.

V gene TRBV18 combines with J gene TRBJ1-5, with D tentatively TRBD1 (6 bases). Per the germline V gene, CDR1 is KGHSH and CDR2 is LQKENI. This CDR3 has 20 residues. V lost 1 base, J lost 0 bases, and 22 bases lay in between. The CDR3 DNA is TGTGCCAGCTCACCACTCGGGGGGGACACGAGGGGTTATAGCAATCAGCCCCAGCATTTT. Translating it yields CASSPLGGDTRGYSNQPQHF.

This clonotype showed up just a few times. The CDR3 end shows no conserved phenylalanine or tryptophan, and so a read error is likely. The chain links TRBV9 to TRBJ1-2, with a tentative D call TRBD1 (6 bases). Germline CDR1 reads SGDLS; CDR2 reads YYNGEE. Trimming shortened V by 1 base and J by 6 bases, and 13 bases separated the two germline ends. The CDR3 has 14 residues. This chain's CDR3 is CASSVMQGNDGYTL. The DNA of the CDR3 is TGTGCCAGCAGCGTAATGCAGGGGAATGATGGCTACACCCTC.

There are many counts of this clonotype. The chain is built from TRBV19 and TRBJ2-1, with D unresolved. V lost 3 bases and J 6 bases, leaving 15 bases between the germline ends. CDR1 is LNHDA and CDR2 is SQIVND in the germline V gene (reference sequence). The CDR3 sequence is 15 residues long. The CDR3 region has the DNA TGTGCCAGTAGTATGGTGGTACAACTAAGCAATGAGCAGTTCTTC. Residues: CASSMVVQLSNEQFF.

This clonotype has more than one count but fewer than ten. The V call is TRBV20-1, the J call TRBJ2-5; D uncertain. In germline, CDR1 is DFQATT, CDR2 SNEGSKA (reference sequence). The CDR3 contains 13 residues. Trimming pared 4 bases from V and 1 base from J, leaving 10 bases between. Written as DNA, the CDR3 is TGCAGTGCTACGTACGGGTTCCAAGAGACCCAGTACTTC. Amino acids: CSATYGFQETQYF.

In this sample, this clonotype turned up many times. This chain uses TRBV20-1 with TRBJ1-5; possibly TRBD1 for D (5 bases). Germline-derived CDR1 and CDR2 are DFQATT and SNEGSKA (reference sequence). This CDR3 comprises 15 residues. The ends were cut back, 5 bases at V and 1 base at J, with 15 bases in the middle. CDR3 protein: CSASGARASNQPQHF. The DNA of the CDR3 is TGCAGTGCTTCCGGGGCCAGGGCGAGCAATCAGCCCCAGCATTTT.

This clonotype was detected a few times. CDR3 DNA sequence: TGTGCCAGTAGTTACGCTAGGACCCAGTACTTC. Encoded protein: CASSYARTQYF. This chain links TRBV19 with TRBJ2-1; D remains ambiguous. The closer fit of TRBJ2-5 to the DNA end suggests the J call may be wrong. Germline V lookup: CDR1 LNHDA, CDR2 SQIVND (reference sequence). The CDR3 length is 11 residues.

This rearrangement joins TRBV20-1 to TRBJ1-2; no definite D call. Per germline, CDR1 DFQATT and CDR2 SNEGSKA (reference sequence). Trimming shortened V by 1 base and J by 5 bases, and 5 bases separated the two germline ends. The CDR3 extends over 11 amino acids. Here the CDR3 DNA reads TGCAGTGCTAGAGGTCATTATGGCTACACCTTC. It is translated as CSARGHYGYTF.

This clonotype was recorded a few times. The J gene is TRBJ1-6, the V gene TRBV20-1; TRBD1 agrees at 7 bases. The junction had 17 bases not matched to a gene; V was cut back by 5 bases and J by 4 bases. CDR3 length equals 18 residues. Germline values: CDR1 DFQATT, CDR2 SNEGSKA (reference sequence). The CDR3 nucleotides are TGCAGTGCTCCCGCAACAGGGGCCCCACAGATATATAATTCACCCCTCCACTTT. Translating gives CSAPATGAPQIYNSPLHF.

This clonotype was seen a handful of times. The rearrangement joins TRBV6-1 to TRBJ2-1, with TRBD1 matching 7 bases. CDR1 MNHNS and CDR2 SASEGT come from the germline V gene. The CDR3 is 16 residues long. V lost 4 bases, J lost 4 bases, and 10 bases stayed unmatched. The CDR3 sequence: CASSGPHRGPYNEQFF. CDR3 sequence (DNA): TGTGCCAGCAGTGGCCCCCATAGGGGGCCATACAATGAGCAGTTCTTC.

The V call is TRBV6-1, the J call TRBJ2-1, with 8 bases that match TRBD1. The trim removed 5 bases at V and 1 base at J, leaving 10 bases unmatched. This CDR3 comprises 17 residues. CDR1 and CDR2 (germline): MNHNS, SASEGT. Here the CDR3 reads CASSNRQGISSYNEQFF. The CDR3 region has the DNA TGTGCCAGCAGTAACCGACAGGGGATAAGTTCCTACAATGAGCAGTTCTTC.

This clonotype was detected many times. The chain is built from TRBV20-1 and TRBJ2-1; D call uncertain. The CDR3 loop spans 12 amino acids. Germline CDR1 DFQATT, CDR2 SNEGSKA (reference sequence). V lost 6 bases and J lost 5, with 11 bases in between. The DNA for the CDR3 is TGCAGTGCCTACGGGCGGAACAATGAGCAGTTCTTC. It is translated as CSAYGRNNEQFF.

The V gene is TRBV24-1, the J gene TRBJ2-2; D call uncertain. V gave up 1 base and J gave up 6 bases, with 11 bases separating them. The CDR3 spans 15 residues. Germline V gene lookup returns CDR1 KGHDR and CDR2 SFDVKD. CDR3 protein: CATSDFKLTSGELFF. CDR3 bases: TGTGCCACCAGTGATTTTAAACTAACCTCCGGGGAGCTGTTTTTT.

In this sample, this clonotype turned up many times. The V call is TRBV28, the J call TRBJ2-7; TRBD1 agrees at 9 bases. This CDR3 has 14 residues. The germline V gene has CDR1 MDHEN and CDR2 SYDVKM. The ends lost 6 bases at V and 2 bases at J; junction bases unmatched: 5. The DNA of the CDR3 is TGTGCCAGCAGACGACAGGGGGGGACCTACGAGCAGTACTTC. Amino acid sequence: CASRRQGGTYEQYF.

DNA of the CDR3: TGTGCCAGCAGTCCCCGATTCCTGCTTGGCTATGGCTACACCTTC. Translation: CASSPRFLLGYGYTF. The chain links TRBV6-1 to TRBJ1-2; D remains ambiguous. The CDR3 loop spans 15 amino acids. The germline gives CDR1 MNHNS, CDR2 SASEGT. V dropped 5 bases and J dropped 4 bases, with 17 bases sitting between them.

This clonotype was picked up many times. This chain connects TRBV20-1 to TRBJ2-3; 9 bases fit TRBD2. Germline values: CDR1 DFQATT, CDR2 SNEGSKA (reference sequence). The CDR3 is 14 amino acids. V lost 5 bases, J lost 4 bases, and 7 bases stayed unmatched. CDR3: CSAPGTSLPDTQYF. The CDR3 DNA reads as TGCAGTGCTCCCGGGACTAGCCTCCCAGATACGCAGTATTTT.

This clonotype was seen repeatedly, ten times or more. The V gene is TRBV18, the J gene TRBJ1-1, with 7 bases lining up with TRBD1. CDR1 is KGHSH and CDR2 is LQKENI in the germline V gene. V lost 0 bases to trimming and J lost 11 bases; unmatched junction nucleotides: 12. This CDR3 has 15 residues. CDR3 sequence (DNA): TGTGCCAGCTCACCACCGTCTTCACAGGGGAAGGCGGCTTTCTTT. Protein sequence: CASSPPSSQGKAAFF.